The 5 T cell receptor beta chains below come from one sample, sequenced in a study of T cell responses to AZD1222 COVID-19 vaccine. TCRdb keeps only in-frame clones here, not all; method: immunoSEQ multiplex PCR. The sample lists approximately 120,000 clones; approximately 91% were seen once. The specimen was peripheral blood, collected on day 0 of AZD1222 vaccination. The source is an adult in good health.

The V gene is TRBV11-2, the J gene TRBJ2-5; TRBD2 matches at 8 bases. Trimming cost V 3 bases and J 4 bases; bases outside gene matches: 7. The CDR3 covers 15 residues. Germline V lookup: CDR1 SGHAT, CDR2 FQNNGV. In nucleotides, the CDR3 is TGTGCCAGCAGCTTCCGGACAGCGGGAGCAGAGACCCAGTACTTC. Its translation is CASSFRTAGAETQYF. Based on the CDR3 plus reference TRBV11-2 and TRBJ2-5, the full variable domain is EAGVAQSPRYKIIEKRQSVAFWCNPISGHATLYWYQQILGQGPKLLIQFQNNGVVDDSQLPKDRFSAERLKGVDSTLKIQPAKLEDSAVYLCASSFRTAGAETQYFGPGTRLLVL.

The chain carries TRBV29-1 and TRBJ1-1, with D possibly TRBD1 on 5 matching bases. Germline V gives CDR1 SQVTM, CDR2 ANQGSEA. This CDR3 region has 12 residues. Trimming took off 7 bases at V and 7 bases at J, with 16 bases between the two ends. CDR3 nucleotide sequence: TGCAGCGCTCTCGGGGGGGGAGGTGAAGCTTTCTTT. The encoded protein is CSALGGGGEAFF.

This rearrangement joins TRBV6-1 to TRBJ2-5; 11 positions match TRBD2. The CDR3 loop spans 17 amino acids. Per the germline V gene, CDR1 is MNHNS and CDR2 is SASEGT. Trimming cost V 1 base and J 2 bases; bases outside gene matches: 6. The CDR3 region has the DNA TGTGCCAGCAGTGAAGGAGGTCTAGCGGGGGGTCAAGAGACCCAGTACTTC. Translation gives CASSEGGLAGGQETQYF.

This sequence joins TRBV5-6 and TRBJ1-1; tentative D call: TRBD1 (5 bases). The CDR3 runs to 16 residues. Germline CDR1 and CDR2: SGHDT and YYEEEE. Trimming pared 0 bases from V and 0 bases from J, leaving 12 bases between. The CDR3 coding sequence is TGTGCCAGCAGCTTGGGTACCAGGGCAATGAACACTGAAGCTTTCTTT. Its protein is CASSLGTRAMNTEAFF.

The rearrangement joins TRBV7-2 to TRBJ1-5; D is ambiguous. Germline V gene data show CDR1 as SGHTA and CDR2 as FQGNSA. The CDR3 sequence is 15 residues long. The V end was cut by 2 bases, the J end by 2 bases, with 10 bases between. The CDR3 coding sequence is TGTGCCAGCAGCTTACATGGGGTGGGCAATCAGCCCCAGCATTTT. This encodes CASSLHGVGNQPQHF.